This T cell receptor (beta chain) was obtained from a study of blood T cell repertoires in COVID-19. Study-wide context: Donors in the United States, Italy and Spain gave samples during acute or convalescent COVID-19. The analysed material was cDNA or gDNA that came from T cells, B-cell-depleted T cells, or PBMCs.

The J segment lost 5 bases and the V segment lost 3 bases, leaving 6 bases of the junction unmatched. The CDR3 totals 16 residues. The germline V gene encodes CDR1 SGHAT and CDR2 FQDESV (reference sequence). In the source study's methods: Estimated nucleated cell counts came from reference gene primer amplification. Assay used: immunoSEQ multiplex PCR; TCRdb lists only in-frame clones, some missing. The DNA gave D and trimming, while V, J and clone size come from that table. Here the sample spans around 100,000 clones, roughly nine tenths being singletons. The sequenced material came from peripheral blood. The V call is TRBV11-1, the J call TRBJ2-3; the match to TRBD2 covers 12 bases. This sequence was found in a woman older than 75 with acute or convalescent COVID-19. The CDR3 DNA sequence: TGTGCCAGCAGCTTCAGACTAGCGGGGGCTGGAGATACGCAGTATTTT. Protein: CASSFRLAGAGDTQYF.